This T cell receptor beta chain was obtained from a study of blood T cell repertoires in COVID-19. About the research overall: The study drew acute and convalescent COVID-19 samples from the United States, Italy and Spain. Sources were T cells, B-cell-depleted T cells, or PBMCs; the material itself was cDNA or gDNA.

In the original workflow: Estimation of nucleated cell counts was performed using reference gene primer amplification. Here immunoSEQ multiplex PCR was the method, and the copy in TCRdb shows in-frame clones only, minus some. D and trimming were read from the DNA, whereas the V and J calls and clone size are those reported in that table. Of roughly 260,000 clones listed, more than 90% are singletons. It was during active infection that Seattle patients were enrolled and then longitudinally followed. The sequencing input was peripheral blood. The clonotype was recovered from a person aged 18-30 years with COVID-19, enrolled during active disease.

In DNA, the CDR3 is TGTGCCAGCAGCCAGCCGGGACAGGGATACGAGCAGTACTTC. Translation: CASSQPGQGYEQYF. J is TRBJ2-7 and V is TRBV4-2; TRBD1 aligns across 9 bases. Per the germline V gene, CDR1 is LGHNA and CDR2 is YNFKEQ. This CDR3 spans 14 amino acids. Trimming at V came to 3 bases and at J to 4 bases, leaving 4 bases not matched to a gene.